This TCR beta chain was obtained from a study of T cell responses to AZD1222 COVID-19 vaccine. The table lists this clone with a count of one. What it binds is unknown. The CDR3 sequence is 15 residues long. V shed 5 bases, J shed 1 base, and the junction held 2 bases outside the gene matches. Per germline, CDR1 MDHEN and CDR2 SYDVKM. General observations from the study: Spike-specific TCR breadth rose after two AZD1222 doses, and depth rose as well. The study identified only 6 or 7 AZD1222 recipients as seropositive at baseline. Vaccine-associated CD4 TCRs ranged over spike, dominating at 160-218 and 743-854.

Sequencing was performed with immunoSEQ multiplex PCR; in TCRdb, only in-frame clones are kept and a portion is missing. This sample has about 66,000 clones, with about 90% found just once. This specimen was peripheral blood, taken on day 0 of AZD1222 vaccination. The chain employs TRBV28 and TRBJ2-7; 13 bases agree with TRBD2. This receptor was identified in an adult in good health. The CDR3 is CASSPGLAGSYEQYF. In DNA form, the CDR3 reads TGTGCCAGCAGTCCGGGACTAGCGGGATCCTACGAGCAGTACTTC.